A single sample gave rise to the 8 T cell receptor beta chains below, sequenced in a study of blood T cell repertoires in COVID-19. The protocol was immunoSEQ multiplex PCR, while the TCRdb copy is restricted to in-frame clones and leaves out a portion. The data show around 150,000 clones, over 70% seen once. Sequenced: peripheral blood. These receptors all stem from a man aged 45-65 years with active or convalescent COVID-19.

This clone was observed a handful of times. The genes are TRBV7-9 and TRBJ2-1; 15 nucleotides agree with TRBD2. This CDR3 has 14 amino acids. In germline, CDR1 is SEHNR, CDR2 FQNEAQ (reference sequence). Trimming removed 5 bases from V and 12 bases from J; junction bases left unmatched: 5. CDR3 loop: CASSPGLAGGLQFF. In DNA form, the CDR3 reads TGTGCCAGCAGCCCGGGACTAGCGGGAGGCCTGCAGTTCTTC.

There are a few counts of this clone. This sequence joins TRBV14 and TRBJ2-1; 13 bases are shared with TRBD2. Germline CDR1 is SGHDN and CDR2 is FVKESK. This CDR3 is 15 amino acids long. J was trimmed by 9 bases and V by 4 bases; bases with no gene match: 6. The CDR3 DNA sequence: TGTGCCAGCAGCCTTGGACTAGCGGGAGTTGGTGAGCAGTTCTTC. Residues: CASSLGLAGVGEQFF.

This clone came up once. The chain recombines TRBV15 with TRBJ1-1; tentative D call: TRBD1 (6 bases). Germline CDR1 reads LNHNV; CDR2 reads YYDKDF (reference sequence). Trimming took 9 bases from V and 4 from J, leaving 18 bases between them. CDR3 length: 14 residues. As DNA, the CDR3 is TGTGCCACGAGGGTAGGGGGTTTGGGCACTGAAGCTTTCTTT. As protein: CATRVGGLGTEAFF. The full variable domain, completed using reference TRBV15 and TRBJ1-1, is DAMVIQNPRYQVTQFGKPVTLSCSQTLNHNVMYWYQQKSSQAPKLLFHYYDKDFNNEADTPDNFQSRRPNTSFCFLDIRSPGLGDTAMYLCATRVGGLGTEAFFGQGTRLTVV.

The chain has TRBV13 and TRBJ2-1, with a weak D call TRBD2 (6 bases). CDR3 size: 16 residues. Germline CDR1 reads PRHDT; CDR2 reads FYEKMQ (reference sequence). The germline V and J ends were trimmed by 2 bases and 4 bases, with 15 bases remaining between them. CDR3: CASSLNRRDLYNEQFF. The CDR3, as DNA: TGTGCCAGCAGCTTAAATAGGCGGGACCTTTACAATGAGCAGTTCTTC.

A single count supports this clone. This chain's CDR3 is CASTNTGGWETEAFF. The CDR3 DNA is TGTGCCAGCACTAACACAGGGGGCTGGGAGACTGAAGCTTTCTTT. V gene TRBV6-5 combines with J gene TRBJ1-1; 9 nucleotides align to TRBD1. J lost 5 bases, V lost 7 bases, and 11 bases had no gene match. Looked up from germline, CDR1 is MNHEY and CDR2 is SVGAGI. The CDR3 is 15 amino acids.

The V call is TRBV2, the J call TRBJ2-7; TRBD2 matches 9 bases. Trimming cost V 2 bases and J 7 bases; bases outside gene matches: 18. The CDR3 spans 18 residues. CDR1 and CDR2 (germline): SNHLY, FYNNEI. The DNA for the CDR3 is TGTGCCAGCAGTGAAAGAGCTAGCGGGACCCGATTCTACGTTGAGCAGTACTTC. Amino acid sequence: CASSERASGTRFYVEQYF. The full variable domain, with the rest looked up from reference TRBV2 and TRBJ2-7, is EPEVTQTPSHQVTQMGQEVILRCVPISNHLYFYWYRQILGQKVEFLVSFYNNEISEKSEIFDDQFSVERPDGSNFTLKIRSTKLEDSAMYFCASSERASGTRFYVEQYFGPGTRLTVT.

The gene calls are TRBV5-1 and TRBJ2-4; D might be TRBD2 (6 bases). Looked up from germline, CDR1 is SGHRS and CDR2 is YFSETQ. The CDR3 contains 13 residues. V shed 1 base and J shed 8 bases, with 10 bases lying between them. CDR3 bases: TGCGCCAGCAGCTTGAAGAGGGAGGACATTCAGTACTTC. Translated: CASSLKREDIQYF.

This clone was picked up a small number of times. The rearrangement links TRBV27 to TRBJ2-1; 12 bases are a match to TRBD1. The V segment lost 5 bases and the J segment 7 bases; nucleotides outside the gene matches: 12. The CDR3 totals 17 residues. Germline CDR1 is MNHEY and CDR2 is SMNVEV (reference sequence). The CDR3 coding sequence is TGTGCCAGCAGTCGATACTTAGGGACAGGGGGCATGAATGAGCAGTTCTTC. Protein: CASSRYLGTGGMNEQFF.